This TCR beta chain stems from a study of blood T cell repertoires in COVID-19. Study as a whole: The origin of the acute and convalescent COVID-19 samples was the United States, Italy and Spain.

V was pared by 4 bases and J by 6 bases, with 5 bases between. Germline lookup yields CDR1 SGHRS and CDR2 YFSETQ. The CDR3 is 11 residues long. In the original processing: Amplified reference gene primers provided the basis for estimating nucleated cell counts. Using immunoSEQ multiplex PCR, the repertoire was profiled, and TCRdb retains in-frame clones only, with some absent. Clone size and the V and J calls come from that table; the DNA yielded D and trimming. The sample holds under 100,000 clones, 80% to 90% seen once. The rearrangement joins TRBV5-1 to TRBJ2-1, with unresolved D. The sequence was collected from a human donor in a cohort sampled during active COVID-19. The sample comprised peripheral blood. CDR3 DNA: TGCGCCAGCAGCGCGAGCAATGAGCAGTTCTTC. Translating gives CASSASNEQFF.